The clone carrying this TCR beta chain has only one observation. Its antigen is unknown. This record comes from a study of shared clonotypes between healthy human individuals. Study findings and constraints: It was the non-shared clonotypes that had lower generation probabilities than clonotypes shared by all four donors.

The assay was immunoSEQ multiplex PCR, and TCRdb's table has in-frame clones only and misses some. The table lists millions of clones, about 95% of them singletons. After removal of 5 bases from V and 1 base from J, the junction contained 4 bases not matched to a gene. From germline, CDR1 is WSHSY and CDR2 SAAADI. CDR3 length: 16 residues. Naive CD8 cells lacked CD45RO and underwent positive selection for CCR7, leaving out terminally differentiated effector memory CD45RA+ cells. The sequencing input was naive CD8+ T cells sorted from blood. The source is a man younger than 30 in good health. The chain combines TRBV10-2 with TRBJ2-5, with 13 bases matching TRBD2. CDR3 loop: CASSLTSGGFQETQYF. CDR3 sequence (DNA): TGCGCCAGCAGTCTGACTAGCGGGGGGTTCCAAGAGACCCAGTACTTC.